Presented here are 27 T cell receptor beta chains from one specimen sequenced in a study of blood T cell repertoires in COVID-19. This table comes from immunoSEQ multiplex PCR, and its TCRdb copy is limited to in-frame clones, with some not included. In the table there are approximately 250,000 clones, less than 90% of which are singletons. Sample: peripheral blood. Receptors originate from a man aged 25-45 years with active or convalescent COVID-19.

The rearrangement links TRBV6-2 or TRBV6-3 to TRBJ2-5; 13 bases are a match to TRBD2. The CDR3 contains 16 residues. Germline V gene sequence: CDR1 MNHEY, CDR2 SVGEGT. With V trimmed by 5 bases and J by 2 bases, 5 bases remained unmatched. CDR3 residues: CASSPLTSGGQETQYF. The DNA of the CDR3 is TGTGCCAGCAGTCCACTGACTAGCGGGGGGCAAGAGACCCAGTACTTC.

The V gene is TRBV7-2, the J gene TRBJ1-4, with 10 bases identical to TRBD1. The V gene end was trimmed by 3 bases and the J gene end by 7 bases; junction bases not matched to a gene: 5. Per the germline V gene, CDR1 is SGHTA and CDR2 is FQGNSA. The CDR3 runs 15 residues. The CDR3 nucleotides read TGTGCCAGCAGCTTCCGGGGGACAGGGGCTGAAAAACTGTTTTTT. Translated: CASSFRGTGAEKLFF.

This rearrangement joins TRBV19 to TRBJ2-1; D unresolved. The CDR3 loop spans 13 amino acids. The ends were cut back, 6 bases at V and 6 bases at J, with 12 bases in the middle. The germline V gene has CDR1 LNHDA and CDR2 SQIVND (reference sequence). Here the CDR3 DNA reads TGTGCCAGTAGCAAACTCCCTGGCAATGAGCAGTTCTTC. Residues: CASSKLPGNEQFF. Looking up the rest from reference TRBV19 and TRBJ2-1 gives the full variable domain: DGGITQSPKYLFRKEGQNVTLSCEQNLNHDAMYWYRQDPGQGLRLIYYSQIVNDFQKGDIAEGYSVSREKKESFPLTVTSAQKNPTAFYLCASSKLPGNEQFFGPGTRLTVL.

This chain links TRBV5-1 with TRBJ1-4; TRBD1 agrees at 9 bases. This CDR3 contains 14 residues. Germline CDR1 SGHRS, CDR2 YFSETQ. Germline trimming cut 4 bases from V and 5 bases from J; bases unmatched to any gene: 3. As DNA, the CDR3 is TGCGCCAGCAGCGACGGACAGGGGAATGAAAAACTGTTTTTT. The encoded protein is CASSDGQGNEKLFF.

The rearrangement joins TRBV19 to TRBJ1-5; 8 bases map to TRBD1. CDR3 length: 13 amino acids. V lost 7 bases, J lost 7 bases, and 6 bases stayed unmatched. The germline CDR1 and CDR2 sequences are LNHDA and SQIVND (reference sequence). The CDR3 loop is CASKDREHQPQHF. CDR3 nucleotide sequence: TGTGCCAGTAAGGACAGGGAGCACCAGCCCCAGCATTTT. The whole variable domain, remainder taken from reference TRBV19 and TRBJ1-5, is DGGITQSPKYLFRKEGQNVTLSCEQNLNHDAMYWYRQDPGQGLRLIYYSQIVNDFQKGDIAEGYSVSREKKESFPLTVTSAQKNPTAFYLCASKDREHQPQHFGDGTRLSIL.

The chain is built from TRBV4-2 and TRBJ2-1; TRBD2 matches 10 bases. From germline, CDR1 is LGHNA and CDR2 YNFKEQ. The CDR3 runs to 16 residues. V lost 4 bases to trimming and J lost 5 bases; unmatched junction nucleotides: 8. CDR3 sequence: CASSPNPAGGDNEQFF. In DNA, the CDR3 is TGTGCCAGCAGCCCAAACCCAGCGGGGGGGGACAATGAGCAGTTCTTC.

J is TRBJ1-2 and V is TRBV9; tentative D call: TRBD1 (6 bases). V was cut by 0 bases and J by 8 bases, with 8 bases left in between. Germline assignment: CDR1 SGDLS and CDR2 YYNGEE. The length of the CDR3 is 12 residues. The DNA of the CDR3 is TGTGCCAGCAGCGTAGGACAGGAAGGCTACACCTTC. As protein: CASSVGQEGYTF.

The rearrangement joins TRBV15 to TRBJ1-4; a weak D match, TRBD1 (6 bases). The CDR3 runs 16 residues. The V end was cut by 0 bases, the J end by 4 bases, with 12 bases between. CDR1 and CDR2 (germline): LNHNV, YYDKDF (reference sequence). The CDR3 here is CATSRDNRAGNEKLFF. The CDR3 bases are TGTGCCACCAGCAGAGATAACAGGGCGGGTAATGAAAAACTGTTTTTT. Supplemented by reference TRBV15 and TRBJ1-4, the full variable domain reads DAMVIQNPRYQVTQFGKPVTLSCSQTLNHNVMYWYQQKSSQAPKLLFHYYDKDFNNEADTPDNFQSRRPNTSFCFLDIRSPGLGDTAMYLCATSRDNRAGNEKLFFGSGTQLSVL.

This clone turned up a few times. This rearrangement joins TRBV6-6 to TRBJ1-5, with TRBD1 matching 8 bases. The germline CDR1 and CDR2 sequences are MNHNY and SVGAGI (reference sequence). The ends lost 7 bases at V and 0 bases at J; junction bases unmatched: 11. The CDR3 totals 17 residues. CDR3 nucleotide sequence: TGTGCCAGCATTCGACAGGGGTTGTTAGGTAGCAATCAGCCCCAGCATTTT. Its translation is CASIRQGLLGSNQPQHF.

Only a few counts were recorded for this clone. The rearrangement links TRBV19 to TRBJ2-2, with a weak D call TRBD1 (5 bases). The germline gives CDR1 LNHDA, CDR2 SQIVND (reference sequence). The V end lost 10 bases, the J end lost 7 bases, and 13 bases lay between the germline ends. The CDR3 is made up of 12 amino acids. The CDR3 loop reads CATSEGVGELFF. The CDR3 DNA reads TGTGCCACTTCCGAAGGGGTCGGGGAGCTGTTTTTT. Combining the CDR3 with reference TRBV19 and TRBJ2-2 gives the whole variable domain DGGITQSPKYLFRKEGQNVTLSCEQNLNHDAMYWYRQDPGQGLRLIYYSQIVNDFQKGDIAEGYSVSREKKESFPLTVTSAQKNPTAFYLCATSEGVGELFFGEGSRLTVL.

The chain uses TRBV6-2 or TRBV6-3 and TRBJ2-4; 12 bases map to TRBD2. V gave up 5 bases and J gave up 6 bases; unmatched junction bases: 8. Germline CDR1 reads MNHEY; CDR2 reads SVGEGT. The length of the CDR3 is 16 residues. CDR3 region: CASSALAGGPVNIQYF. For the CDR3, the DNA is TGTGCCAGCAGTGCCCTAGCGGGGGGGCCGGTAAACATTCAGTACTTC.

The table lists this clone with a few counts. This rearrangement joins TRBV2 to TRBJ1-2; 9 nucleotides line up with TRBD1. The CDR3 length is 17 residues. The ends lost 3 bases at V and 11 bases at J; junction bases unmatched: 19. Germline V gene sequence: CDR1 SNHLY, CDR2 FYNNEI. CDR3 amino acids: CASSEGQGSPVNMFYTF. The CDR3 coding sequence is TGTGCCAGCAGTGAGGGACAGGGATCCCCCGTCAACATGTTTTACACCTTC.

The J gene is TRBJ1-5, the V gene TRBV5-1; a possible D gene is TRBD1 (6 bases). Looked up from germline, CDR1 is SGHRS and CDR2 is YFSETQ. The CDR3 extends over 16 amino acids. Between the trimmed V and J ends, which lost 4 bases and 6 bases, there was a span of 20 bases. This chain's CDR3 is CASSTAPDRLLQPQHF. DNA for the CDR3: TGCGCCAGCAGCACCGCCCCAGACAGGTTGCTTCAGCCCCAGCATTTT.

The chain links TRBV5-4 to TRBJ1-2; D is uncertain. V lost 3 bases, J lost 3 bases, and 6 bases lay in between. This CDR3 region has 12 residues. Germline loops: CDR1 SGHNT, CDR2 YYREEE (reference sequence). CDR3 sequence: CASSSPDYGYTF. CDR3 nucleotide sequence: TGTGCCAGCAGCTCCCCGGACTATGGCTACACCTTC.

The chain joins TRBV9 to TRBJ1-5, with D unclear. V dropped 4 bases and J dropped 0 bases, with 5 bases sitting between them. The CDR3 has 13 residues. From germline, CDR1 is SGDLS and CDR2 YYNGEE. The CDR3 reads CASSQYSNQPQHF. The CDR3, as DNA: TGTGCCAGCAGCCAGTATAGCAATCAGCCCCAGCATTTT.

This chain uses TRBV2 with TRBJ1-6, with TRBD1 matching 8 bases. J was trimmed by 10 bases and V by 7 bases; bases with no gene match: 9. This CDR3 spans 14 amino acids. Germline CDR1 and CDR2: SNHLY and FYNNEI. The CDR3 region has the DNA TGTGCCAGCAAGGTCGGACAGGGCACCTCACCCCTCCACTTT. Amino acid sequence: CASKVGQGTSPLHF.

The gene calls are TRBV30 and TRBJ1-2; 8 bases agree with TRBD1. The CDR3 is 16 amino acids. Trimming cost V 2 bases and J 1 base; bases outside gene matches: 9. Germline lookup yields CDR1 GTSNPN and CDR2 SVGIG (reference sequence). Here the CDR3 DNA reads TGTGCCTGGAGTTTATCCCGGGACAGGCTTAACTATGGCTACACCTTC. This sequence encodes CAWSLSRDRLNYGYTF.

In this sample, this clone turned up once. The chain couples TRBV18 to TRBJ1-2; D is unclear. The V end was cut by 0 bases, the J end by 6 bases, with 11 bases between. CDR1 and CDR2 from the germline V gene are KGHSH and LQKENI. The CDR3 runs to 14 residues. This CDR3 reads CASSPPADWDGYTF. As DNA, the CDR3 is TGTGCCAGCTCACCACCGGCCGACTGGGATGGCTACACCTTC.

The gene calls are TRBV6-1 and TRBJ1-2; D unresolved. The V and J ends lost 2 bases and 8 bases respectively, with 12 bases between them. This CDR3 is 13 amino acids long. Germline V gene data show CDR1 as MNHNS and CDR2 as SASEGT. This CDR3 is CASSESDSYGYTF. The CDR3 nucleotides are TGTGCCAGCAGTGAATCGGACTCTTACGGCTACACCTTC.

This chain joins TRBV5-4 and TRBJ1-1, with 9 bases lining up with TRBD1. CDR1 SGHNT and CDR2 YYREEE come from the germline V gene (reference sequence). V lost 0 bases, J lost 6 bases, and 6 bases stayed unmatched. The CDR3 length is 15 residues. CDR3 sequence (DNA): TGTGCCAGCAGCTTGGTGGGACAGGGAAGGCCTGAAGCTTTCTTT. Translated: CASSLVGQGRPEAFF.

In regard to this clone: Other nucleotide sequences in the sample specify the same CDR3. The gene calls are TRBV10-3 and TRBJ1-5; possible D gene TRBD1, 6 bases. V was cut by 3 bases and J by 7 bases, with 13 bases left in between. Germline V lookup: CDR1 ENHRY, CDR2 SYGVKD. This CDR3 has 14 residues. The CDR3 reads CAISESSGDQPQHF. The CDR3 DNA reads as TGTGCCATCAGTGAAAGCTCAGGGGACCAGCCCCAGCATTTT.

The chain combines TRBV10-2 with TRBJ1-4; D not resolved. CDR1 is WSHSY and CDR2 is SAAADI in the germline V gene. The CDR3 runs to 13 residues. Trimming removed 3 bases at V and 5 bases at J, with 7 bases between. The CDR3 protein is CASSETENEKLFF. CDR3 DNA sequence: TGCGCCAGCAGTGAAACAGAGAATGAAAAACTGTTTTTT.

V is TRBV6-1 and J is TRBJ2-3; D is perhaps TRBD2 (7 bases). The CDR3 spans 14 residues. V dropped 3 bases and J dropped 4 bases, with 11 bases sitting between them. In germline, CDR1 is MNHNS, CDR2 SASEGT. CDR3 region: CASSDLGGPDTQYF. The CDR3 DNA reads TGTGCCAGCAGTGATTTGGGGGGGCCAGATACGCAGTATTTT.

This clone was picked up a small number of times. The chain joins TRBV19 to TRBJ1-1; 9 positions agree with TRBD1. CDR1 is LNHDA and CDR2 is SQIVND in the germline V gene (reference sequence). After removal of 3 bases from V and 0 bases from J, the junction contained 17 bases not matched to a gene. There are 20 residues in the CDR3. Here the CDR3 reads CASSINLPSRDRALNTEAFF. The CDR3 nucleotides are TGTGCCAGTAGTATCAACCTCCCGTCCCGGGACAGGGCCCTGAACACTGAAGCTTTCTTT.

In this sample, this clone turned up a few times. This chain links TRBV6-4 with TRBJ1-6; D unresolved. The germline gives CDR1 MRHNA, CDR2 SNTAGT. The ends were cut back, 1 base at V and 9 bases at J, with 7 bases in the middle. The CDR3 has 13 residues. The CDR3 loop is CASSDFPSSPLHF. As DNA, the CDR3 is TGTGCCAGCAGTGACTTTCCTAGTTCACCCCTCCACTTT.

The chain links TRBV11-2 to TRBJ2-2; D not resolved. There are 14 residues in the CDR3. Germline-derived CDR1 and CDR2 are SGHAT and FQNNGV. V dropped 1 base and J dropped 7 bases, with 10 bases sitting between them. In nucleotides, the CDR3 is TGTGCCAGCAGCTTAGTTAGAACTGACGGGGAGCTGTTTTTT. Residues: CASSLVRTDGELFF.

The gene calls are TRBV30 and TRBJ1-2, with D perhaps TRBD1 (6 bases). Per germline, CDR1 GTSNPN and CDR2 SVGIG (reference sequence). The CDR3 consists of 14 residues. Trimming removed 0 bases from V and 7 bases from J, with 15 bases in between. The CDR3 protein is CAWSVADRSGGYTF. In DNA, the CDR3 is TGTGCCTGGAGTGTAGCGGACAGATCAGGTGGCTACACCTTC.